These 4 T cell receptor beta chains came from one sample sequenced in a study of sequential checkpoint blockade in melanoma. Clones were read by immunoSEQ multiplex PCR, and TCRdb kept only the in-frame ones, dropping some. The sample contains a few thousand clones, roughly 24% of which appear only once. Treatment of the sample: randomized to nivolumab then ipilimumab (arm A) or the reverse (arm B). Sequencing used tumor tissue (inferred from file names), obtained from a patient given nivolumab and ipilimumab in sequence. Receptors originate from a human donor with melanoma.

There are a few counts of this clone. The rearrangement joins TRBV11-3 to TRBJ2-7, with D uncertain. CDR1 and CDR2 from the germline V gene are SGHNT and YENEEA. The CDR3 totals 14 residues. The V end lost 5 bases, the J end lost 0 bases, and 11 bases lay between the germline ends. The CDR3 DNA sequence: TGTGCCAGCAGCCCAAGGACCATCTCCTACGAGCAGTACTTC. Translation: CASSPRTISYEQYF.

This clone was seen a few times. The chain employs TRBV11-3 and TRBJ2-7; D is tentatively TRBD1 or TRBD2 (7 bases each). Germline CDR1 is SGHNT and CDR2 is YENEEA. This CDR3 is built from 18 residues. Trimming took 5 bases from V and 6 from J, leaving 29 bases between them. The CDR3 DNA reads TGTGCCAGCAGCCCAAGGGCAGGGGGGGTAAACCCTCCTGGCGAGCAGTACTTC. Translation: CASSPRAGGVNPPGEQYF.

V usage is TRBV9 and J usage is TRBJ1-4; D not resolved. V shed 4 bases and J shed 0 bases, with 13 bases lying between them. CDR1 is SGDLS and CDR2 is YYNGEE in the germline V gene. This CDR3 contains 16 residues. The CDR3 DNA reads TGTGCCAGCAGCCCCGGGCAGATCACAACTAATGAAAAACTGTTTTTT. Its translation: CASSPGQITTNEKLFF.

The chain recombines TRBV30 with TRBJ2-1; TRBD1 aligns across 9 bases. Germline V lookup: CDR1 GTSNPN, CDR2 SVGIG (reference sequence). This CDR3 is built from 13 residues. V lost 5 bases and J lost 9; bases outside the gene matches: 8. The CDR3 DNA follows: TGTGCCTGGGACAGGGGGACCCTGGGTGAGCAGTTCTTC. Residues: CAWDRGTLGEQFF.